The source of this T cell receptor (beta chain) is a study of immune evolution from preneoplasia to lung adenocarcinoma. Repertoires were generated with immunoSEQ multiplex PCR, while TCRdb's copy carries only in-frame clones and drops some. The sample lists approximately 6,800 clones; 85% to 90% were seen once. The CDR3 extends over 14 amino acids. V lost 6 bases and J lost 0; bases outside the gene matches: 5. The germline gives CDR1 MNHEY, CDR2 SVGAGI. Two lung cancer pathologists independently confirmed each histologic diagnosis. Macro-dissection enriched premalignant or tumor cells before nucleic acid extraction.

The clonotype was recovered from a person aged 50-70 years with lung adenocarcinoma. The sequencing input was FFPE invasive lung adenocarcinoma tissue. The V call is TRBV6-5, the J call TRBJ2-7; 7 bases are a match to TRBD1. As DNA, the CDR3 is TGTGCCAGCAGCAGGGACAGAAGCTCCTACGAGCAGTACTTC. This gives the protein CASSRDRSSYEQYF.